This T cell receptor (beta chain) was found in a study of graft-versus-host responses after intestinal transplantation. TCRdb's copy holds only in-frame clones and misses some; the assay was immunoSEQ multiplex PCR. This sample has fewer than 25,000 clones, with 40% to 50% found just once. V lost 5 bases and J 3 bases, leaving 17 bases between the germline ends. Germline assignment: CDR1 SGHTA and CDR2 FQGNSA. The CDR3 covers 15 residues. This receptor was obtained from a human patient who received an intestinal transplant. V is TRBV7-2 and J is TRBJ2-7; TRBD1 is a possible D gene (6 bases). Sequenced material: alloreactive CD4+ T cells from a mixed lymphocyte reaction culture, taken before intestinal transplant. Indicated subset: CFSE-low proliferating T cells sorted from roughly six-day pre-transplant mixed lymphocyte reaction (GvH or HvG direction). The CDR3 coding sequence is TGTGCCAGCAGCCAGCGGACAGCTGGGGTCTACGAGCAGTACTTC. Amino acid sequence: CASSQRTAGVYEQYF.